This entry features one TCR beta chain sequence. Which antigen it targets is not known. Within one base of it there is no much larger clone, and no base qualities were kept. The library was built by means of the immunoSEQ multiplex PCR assay. TCRdb limited this immuneACCESS table to in-frame rearrangements with V and J called. A share of clones is missing; checked studies link under half to unresolved V genes, and the rest is unexplained. This sample comprises 40,000 or so clones, 90% of them detected only once. The ten biggest clones cover approximately 11% of the sample. These data are taken from a study of T cell changes during pregnancy in multiple sclerosis (dated by TCRdb to between 2018 and 2021). Concerning the study at large: The study looked at changes in the T cell repertoire across pregnancy in women with multiple sclerosis.

V is shortened by 2 bases, J by 3 bases, and the region joining them spans 11 bases. Taken from the germline V gene (reference sequence), the CDR1 and CDR2 loops are MNHEY and SMNVEV. From its cysteine to its phenylalanine, the CDR3 spans 15 amino acids. Of the read, only the CDR3 DNA is kept; its 45 bases are in frame from base 1. The receptor was isolated from a female donor with multiple sclerosis, enrolled in a pregnancy study. Recombination connected TRBV27 to TRBJ1-5, and perhaps TRBD1 as D gene, on 5 matching bases. This specimen was CD8+ T cells from peripheral blood mononuclear cells, taken in the first trimester of pregnancy. The CDR3 reads as follows: CASSLRAGVNQPQHF. The DNA reads as follows: TGTGCCAGCAGTTTACGGGCGGGGGTCAATCAGCCCCAGCATTTT.